The rows below give T cell receptor beta chains drawn from one sample of a study of cytomegalovirus exposure and HLA in healthy donors. TCRdb keeps only in-frame clones here, not all; method: immunoSEQ multiplex PCR. This table has 110,000 or so clones, over 55% appearing once. The sample taken for sequencing was PBMCs. Receptor source: a man between 18 and 35 years old in good health and CMV-seropositive. Both conserved end residues are part of each CDR3. D genes are given only for firm matches. Expanded clones are given a class, and other clones once, few, many or no size at all.

>TRBJ1-1|TRBV19|NA|NA
TGTGCCAGTAGTACCGGCCGCAGGGAGAACACTGAAGCTTTCTTT
CASSTGRRENTEAFF
>TRBJ2-5|TRBV7-3|NA|TRBD1
TGTGCCAGCAGCCGGGACAGGGGAGAGACCCAGTACTTC
CASSRDRGETQYF
>TRBJ2-1|TRBV2|NA|NA
TGTGCCAGCAATAGGGCGAAGCGGGCCACTTACAATGAGCAGTTCTTC
CASNRAKRATYNEQFF
>TRBJ1-4|TRBV14|NA|NA
TGTGCCAGCAGCCTGGGGGCAAGTGAAAAACTGTTTTTT
CASSLGASEKLFF
>TRBJ1-2|TRBV2|once|NA
TGTGCCAGCAGTGAAATGGGGCTCTATGGCTACACCTTC
CASSEMGLYGYTF
>TRBJ2-3|TRBV11-2|NA|TRBD2
TGTGCCAGCAGCTCCCTTGGCGGGGGAATCACAGATACGCAGTATTTT
CASSSLGGGITDTQYF
>TRBJ1-1|TRBV5-5|NA|NA
TGTGCCAGCAGCTTGGCCAGGGGCGCCTCGGACACTGAAGCTTTCTTT
CASSLARGASDTEAFF
>TRBJ2-1|TRBV5-6|NA|NA
TGTGCCAGCAGCTCGGGTAGGTCCCGGGAGCGGAGTAATGAGCAGTTCTTC
CASSSGRSRERSNEQFF
>TRBJ1-1|TRBV30|NA|NA
TGTGCCTGGAGTCCACTAGGATCGGATGAAGCTTTCTTT
CAWSPLGSDEAFF
>TRBJ2-2|TRBV6-1|many|TRBD2
TGTGCCAGCAGTGAACTAGCGGGGGGGCCCGGGGAGCTGTTTTTT
CASSELAGGPGELFF
>TRBJ1-6|TRBV5-1|NA|TRBD1
TGCGCCAGCAGCAACAAGGGGGCAGCATATAATTCACCCCTCCACTTT
CASSNKGAAYNSPLHF
>TRBJ2-5|TRBV9|NA|NA
TGTGCCAGCAGCGTAGTGGTCTCGCGGATCCAAGAGACCCAGTACTTC
CASSVVVSRIQETQYF
>TRBJ2-5|TRBV27|NA|TRBD2
TGTGCCAGCAGAGGACTAGCTAGGGGGTGGGAGACCCAGTACTTC
CASRGLARGWETQYF
>TRBJ2-5|TRBV21-1|once|NA
TGTGCCAGCAGCCTCCTAGGGGGCAGAACGTTAGAGACCCAGTACTTC
CASSLLGGRTLETQYF
>TRBJ1-1|TRBV28|NA|NA
TGTGCCAGCAGTCCACCGGGGGGCGGGAACACTGAAGCTTTCTTT
CASSPPGGGNTEAFF
>TRBJ1-6|TRBV30|NA|TRBD1
TGTGCCAGAGGGACAGGGGCCAATTCACCCCTCCACTTT
CARGTGANSPLHF
>TRBJ2-3|TRBV5-4|NA|NA
TGTGCCAGCAGCTTGGCGGGCGGGGGCCCAACCAATACGCAGTATTTT
CASSLAGGGPTNTQYF
>TRBJ2-6|TRBV7-2|NA|NA
TGTGCCAGCAGCTTATCAGCTGGGGCCAACGTCCTGACTTTC
CASSLSAGANVLTF
>TRBJ1-2|TRBV28|NA|TRBD1
TGTGCCAGCAGTTTCTACGGACAGGGAATCTATGGCTACACCTTC
CASSFYGQGIYGYTF
>TRBJ1-2|TRBV19|few|TRBD1
TGTGCCAGTAGTACCGACAGGGGGGGCAACTATGGCTACACCTTC
CASSTDRGGNYGYTF